This entry is about one T cell receptor (beta chain). Antigen: not known. V was cut by 5 bases and J by 0 bases, with 13 bases left in between. Germline CDR1 and CDR2: SGHTA and FQGNSA. The CDR3 runs to 16 residues. The data derive from a study of T cell repertoires in cytomegalovirus infection. Across the whole study: Through public TCR beta signatures, both CMV infection and matching HLA type were indicated. Study-wide results and caveats: Carriers of CMV plus the relevant HLA were identified by cumulative public TCR beta family frequency.

Each CDR3 protein gets one entry after TCRdb re-called the reads with MiXCR. The sample includes 360,000 or so distinct CDR3 sequences, around a third seen only once; the top ten take less than 15%. The TCR originated in a human donor in good health (CMV status not recorded). Some clones in this sample may be carry-over from other donors' samples. This chain connects TRBV7-2 to TRBJ2-2; perhaps D is TRBD1 or TRBD2 (5 bases each). The material sequenced was cultured PBMCs, taken from culture after CMV antigen stimulation. The CDR3 nucleotides read TGTGCCAGCAGCACGCGTTGGGACGCGAACACCGGGGAGCTGTTTTTT. This translates into CASSTRWDANTGELFF.